The clone carrying this TCR beta chain was picked up many times. What it binds is not known. MiXCR was run by TCRdb on the reads, yielding one entry per CDR3 protein. The sample contains approximately 200,000 distinct CDR3 sequences, 22% of which appear only once. This sample was taken from a study of T cell repertoires in cytomegalovirus infection. Study-wide results and limits: Summed frequency of shared TCR beta families picked out CMV carriers who also had the relevant HLA. Ex vivo responses were dominated by HLA-C-restricted CMV-specific TCR beta clonotypes.

The CDR3 is 13 amino acids. The germline V gene encodes CDR1 SNHLY and CDR2 FYNNEI. The germline V and J ends were trimmed by 6 bases and 2 bases, with 11 bases remaining between them. The clonotype originates from a human donor in good health (CMV status not recorded). Some clones in this sample may be carry-over from other donors' samples. Sequencing input: CD8+ T cells from PBMCs. The J gene is TRBJ2-7, the V gene TRBV2; D not certain. CDR3 nucleotide sequence: TGTGCCAGCAGAGACCTTTACCCCTACGAGCAGTACTTC. Translating it yields CASRDLYPYEQYF.